This TCR beta chain was sequenced for a study of blood T cell repertoires in COVID-19. On the study more broadly: Spain, Italy and the United States supplied samples that represented acute and convalescent COVID-19. Nucleic acid was either cDNA or gDNA, and it came from T cells, B-cell-depleted T cells, or PBMCs.

Profiling relied on immunoSEQ multiplex PCR, and the TCRdb table lists in-frame clones only, not all of them. The sample has about 270,000 clones; 80% to 85% are singletons. Trimming left V 0 bases short and J 0 bases short, with 7 bases between. The germline gives CDR1 SGHKS, CDR2 YYEKEE (reference sequence). CDR3 length: 15 residues. The rearrangement uses TRBV5-5 and TRBJ1-3, with D uncertain. The sequence came from a woman aged 55-70 years with active or convalescent COVID-19. The sample was peripheral blood. CDR3: CASSLDTTSGNTIYF. The CDR3 DNA reads as TGTGCCAGCAGCTTGGACACAACCTCTGGAAACACCATATATTTT.